Below, 9 T cell receptor beta chains from the same sample are listed, as sequenced in a study of control samples from healthy donors and cancer patients. Using immunoSEQ multiplex PCR, the repertoire was profiled, and TCRdb retains in-frame clones only, with some absent. The table records over 10,000 clones, 90% to 95% of them present only once. Sequencing used PBMCs. All receptors come from an elderly man with lung cancer.

V is TRBV7-8 and J is TRBJ1-5; the D is unclear. CDR1 and CDR2 from the germline V gene are SGHVS and FQNEAQ. V lost 7 bases and J 4 bases, leaving 14 bases between the germline ends. CDR3 length equals 14 residues. This CDR3 is CASTYNRGNQPQHF. The CDR3 nucleotides read TGTGCCAGCACCTACAACCGAGGAAATCAGCCCCAGCATTTT.

The V gene is TRBV7-2, the J gene TRBJ2-1, with 13 bases lining up with TRBD2. Looked up from germline, CDR1 is SGHTA and CDR2 is FQGNSA. V dropped 5 bases and J dropped 8; count of bases not matched to a gene: 15. The CDR3 spans 18 residues. This CDR3 reads CASSLRVGTSGVRYEQFF. The CDR3 DNA is TGTGCCAGCAGCCTCCGGGTGGGGACTAGCGGGGTGAGGTATGAGCAGTTCTTC.

This chain links TRBV18 with TRBJ1-1, with unresolved D. V lost 3 bases and J lost 0, with 17 bases in between. The CDR3 loop spans 17 amino acids. The germline gives CDR1 KGHSH, CDR2 LQKENI. The DNA for the CDR3 is TGTGCCAGCTCACCGCTCACGGGAGGTGATTTGAACACTGAAGCTTTCTTT. Amino acid sequence: CASSPLTGGDLNTEAFF.

The CDR3 DNA reads as TGTGCGGGGGTAGGGGGCGCAGGGAACACTGAAGCTTTCTTT. Translating it yields CAGVGGAGNTEAFF. The rearrangement uses TRBV6-5 and TRBJ1-1, with TRBD1 identical over 7 bases. CDR1 is MNHEY, CDR2 SVGAGI, per germline. The CDR3 totals 14 residues.

The table lists this clone with a count of one. The chain recombines TRBV28 with TRBJ2-7; D perhaps matches TRBD2 (7 bases). This CDR3 is 16 amino acids long. V lost 4 bases to trimming and J lost 2 bases, with 18 bases between them. In germline, CDR1 is MDHEN, CDR2 SYDVKM. CDR3 protein: CASSSVSRGGTYEQYV. The DNA for the CDR3 is TGTGCCAGCAGTTCGGTTTCGAGGGGGGGTACCTACGAGCAGTACGTC.

This clone has more than one count but fewer than ten. The V and J genes are TRBV5-6 and TRBJ1-1; weak D call: TRBD1 (5 bases). In germline, CDR1 is SGHDT, CDR2 YYEEEE. This CDR3 has 13 amino acids. The V and J ends lost 2 bases and 1 base respectively, with 6 bases between them. DNA for the CDR3: TGTGCCAGCAGCTTCGGACAGAACACTGAAGCTTTCTTT. It encodes CASSFGQNTEAFF.

The chain couples TRBV4-2 to TRBJ2-5; no clear D. Germline V lookup: CDR1 LGHNA, CDR2 YNFKEQ. Trimming removed 1 base at V and 5 bases at J, with 17 bases between. The CDR3 covers 16 residues. The CDR3 nucleotides are TGTGCCAGCAGCCAAGTCTCGGCAGAACTACTGGAGACCCAGTACTTC. The encoded protein is CASSQVSAELLETQYF.

This rearrangement joins TRBV1 to TRBJ2-5; TRBD1, the D gene given by the table, was not confirmed from the DNA. TRBV1 is noted as a pseudogene. The CDR3 sequence is 15 residues long. This CDR3 reads CTSSPRDRGRETQYF. The CDR3 bases are TGCACCAGCAGTCCCCGGGACAGGGGGCGGGAGACCCAGTACTTC.

The chain combines TRBV19 with TRBJ1-6; D is perhaps TRBD1 (6 bases). V was shortened by 8 bases and J by 7 bases, with 12 bases between the two germline ends. CDR1 is LNHDA, CDR2 SQIVND, per germline (reference sequence). This CDR3 is built from 13 residues. CDR3 in amino acids: CASRRTENSPLHF. CDR3 DNA sequence: TGTGCCAGTCGACGGACAGAGAATTCACCCCTCCACTTT.